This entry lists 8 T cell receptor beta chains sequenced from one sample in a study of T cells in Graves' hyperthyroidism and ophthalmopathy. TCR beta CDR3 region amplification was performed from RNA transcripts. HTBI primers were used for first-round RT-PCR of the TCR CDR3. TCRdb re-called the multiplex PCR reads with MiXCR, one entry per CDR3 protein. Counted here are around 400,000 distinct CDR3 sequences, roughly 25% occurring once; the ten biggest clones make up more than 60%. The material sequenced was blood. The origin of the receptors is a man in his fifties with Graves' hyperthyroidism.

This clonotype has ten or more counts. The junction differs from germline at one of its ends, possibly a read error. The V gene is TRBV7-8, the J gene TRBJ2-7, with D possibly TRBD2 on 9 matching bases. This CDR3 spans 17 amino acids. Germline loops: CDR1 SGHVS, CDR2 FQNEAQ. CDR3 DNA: TGTGCCAGCACCTTAACAGGGGGTAGCGGGAGCTCCTACGAGCAGTACTTC. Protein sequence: CASTLTGGSGSSYEQYF.

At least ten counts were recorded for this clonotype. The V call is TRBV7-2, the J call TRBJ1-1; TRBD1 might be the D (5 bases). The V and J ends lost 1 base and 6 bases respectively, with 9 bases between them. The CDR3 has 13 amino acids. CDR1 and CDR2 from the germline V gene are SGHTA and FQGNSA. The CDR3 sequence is CASSLEGGAEAFF. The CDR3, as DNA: TGTGCCAGCAGCTTAGAGGGAGGGGCTGAAGCTTTCTTT.

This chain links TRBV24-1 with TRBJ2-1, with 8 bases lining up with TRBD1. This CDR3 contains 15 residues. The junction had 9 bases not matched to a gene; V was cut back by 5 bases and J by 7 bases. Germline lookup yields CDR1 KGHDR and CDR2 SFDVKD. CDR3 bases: TGTGCCACCAGTGCCCCAGGGGGCGAAGAAAATGAGCAGTTCTTC. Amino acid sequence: CATSAPGGEENEQFF.

Here the CDR3 DNA reads TGTGCCAGCAGCAAACAGGGCCGCACAGATACGCAGTATTTT. Amino acids: CASSKQGRTDTQYF. The rearrangement joins TRBV3-1 to TRBJ2-3; D is perhaps TRBD1 (6 bases). The V gene lost 5 bases and the J gene lost 1 base, with 10 bases spanning the gap. CDR1 is LGHDT and CDR2 is YNNKEL in the germline V gene (reference sequence). CDR3 length: 14 residues.

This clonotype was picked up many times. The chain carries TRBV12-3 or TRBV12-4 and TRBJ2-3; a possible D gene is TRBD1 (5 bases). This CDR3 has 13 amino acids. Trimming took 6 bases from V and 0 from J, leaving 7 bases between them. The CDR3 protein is CASRQGSTDTQYF. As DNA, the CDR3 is TGTGCCAGCAGGCAGGGAAGCACAGATACGCAGTATTTT.

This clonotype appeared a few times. The chain's CDR3 is CASSYKKWAGELFF. As DNA, the CDR3 is TGTGCCAGCAGTTATAAGAAGTGGGCCGGGGAGCTGTTTTTT. The chain is built from TRBV6-2 or TRBV6-3 and TRBJ2-2; D remains unclear. Trimming removed 3 bases from V and 6 bases from J, with 11 bases in between. Germline CDR1 reads MNHEY; CDR2 reads SVGEGT. This CDR3 spans 14 amino acids.

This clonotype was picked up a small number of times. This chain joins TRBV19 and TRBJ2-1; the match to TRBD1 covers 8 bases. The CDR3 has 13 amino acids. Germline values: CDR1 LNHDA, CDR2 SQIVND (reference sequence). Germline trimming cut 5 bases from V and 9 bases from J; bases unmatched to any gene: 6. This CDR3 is CASSGYRGSEQFF. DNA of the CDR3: TGTGCCAGTAGTGGCTACAGGGGGAGTGAGCAGTTCTTC. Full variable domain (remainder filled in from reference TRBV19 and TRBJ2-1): DGGITQSPKYLFRKEGQNVTLSCEQNLNHDAMYWYRQDPGQGLRLIYYSQIVNDFQKGDIAEGYSVSREKKESFPLTVTSAQKNPTAFYLCASSGYRGSEQFFGPGTRLTVL.

CDR3 sequence (DNA): TGTGCCAGCAGCTCCAGCGGGAGCCGATCCGGGGAGCAGTTCTTC. Protein: CASSSSGSRSGEQFF. The V call is TRBV11-2, the J call TRBJ2-1; 8 bases agree with TRBD2. After removal of 4 bases from V and 10 bases from J, the junction contained 12 bases not matched to a gene. This CDR3 has 15 residues. Germline V CDR1 and CDR2: SGHAT, FQNNGV.